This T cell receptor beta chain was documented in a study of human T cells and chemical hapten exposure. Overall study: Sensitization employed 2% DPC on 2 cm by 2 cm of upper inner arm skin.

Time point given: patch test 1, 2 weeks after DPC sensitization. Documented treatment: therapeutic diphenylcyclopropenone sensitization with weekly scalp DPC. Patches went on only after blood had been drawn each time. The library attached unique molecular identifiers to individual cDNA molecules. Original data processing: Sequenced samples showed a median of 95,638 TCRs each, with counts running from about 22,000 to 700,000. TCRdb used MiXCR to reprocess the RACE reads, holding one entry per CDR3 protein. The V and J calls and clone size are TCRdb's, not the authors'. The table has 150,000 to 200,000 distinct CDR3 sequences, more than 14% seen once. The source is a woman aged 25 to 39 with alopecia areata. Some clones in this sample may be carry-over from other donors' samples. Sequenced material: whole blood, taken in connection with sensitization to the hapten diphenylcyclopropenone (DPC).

DNA of the CDR3: TGCAGCGTTGATGGAGGGAACTATGGCTACACCTTC. Translating gives CSVDGGNYGYTF. The chain carries TRBV29-1 and TRBJ1-2; D is unresolved. From germline, CDR1 is SQVTM and CDR2 ANQGSEA. V lost 3 bases, J lost 2 bases, and 7 bases lay in between. The CDR3 contains 12 residues.